Reported below is one TCR beta chain. Its antigen is as yet unknown. The source of the sample is a study of blood T cells in healthy people across ages. Germline V CDR1 and CDR2: SGHAT, FQDESV (reference sequence). There are 15 residues in the CDR3. Study-level results: Age advanced and TCR beta diversity per million T cells fell, roughly linearly.

Through a sample-barcoded 5' primer and a J-beta primer mix, a second PCR was run for about 7 to 12 cycles. Each of the cDNA molecules was tagged by a template-switch adaptor with 12 random nucleotides. From the 5' RACE reads, TCRdb called clonotypes with MiXCR, one entry per CDR3 protein. The sample has around 780,000 distinct CDR3 sequences, more than 55% seen once. The chain recombines TRBV11-1 with TRBJ2-5; TRBD1 agrees at 8 bases. The J call is in doubt because the DNA end fits TRBJ2-7 better. Input material: blood. The TCR was taken from a man in his forties in good health. CDR3 in DNA: TGTGCCAGCAGCCCCCAGGGGGCAGAATTGGACGAGCAGTACTTC. Translated, it gives CASSPQGAELDEQYF.